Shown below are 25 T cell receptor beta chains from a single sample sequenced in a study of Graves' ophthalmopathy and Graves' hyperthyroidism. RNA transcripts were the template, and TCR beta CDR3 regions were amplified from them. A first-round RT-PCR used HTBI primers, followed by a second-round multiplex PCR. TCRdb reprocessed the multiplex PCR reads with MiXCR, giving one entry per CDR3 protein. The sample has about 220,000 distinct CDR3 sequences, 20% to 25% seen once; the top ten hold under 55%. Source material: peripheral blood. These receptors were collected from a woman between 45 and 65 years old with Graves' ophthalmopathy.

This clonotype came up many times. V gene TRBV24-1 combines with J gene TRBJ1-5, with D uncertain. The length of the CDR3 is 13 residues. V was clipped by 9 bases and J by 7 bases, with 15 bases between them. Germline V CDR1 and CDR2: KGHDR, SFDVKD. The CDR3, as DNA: TGTGCCACCGGTCCGTCAGTGAACCAGCCCCAGCATTTT. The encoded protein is CATGPSVNQPQHF.

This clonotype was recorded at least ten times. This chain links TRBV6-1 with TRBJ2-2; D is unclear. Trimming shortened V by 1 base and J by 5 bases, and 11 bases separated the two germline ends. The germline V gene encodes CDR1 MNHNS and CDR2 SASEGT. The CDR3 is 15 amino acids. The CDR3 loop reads CASSEVTFVTGELFF. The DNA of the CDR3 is TGTGCCAGCAGTGAAGTGACCTTTGTTACCGGGGAGCTGTTTTTT.

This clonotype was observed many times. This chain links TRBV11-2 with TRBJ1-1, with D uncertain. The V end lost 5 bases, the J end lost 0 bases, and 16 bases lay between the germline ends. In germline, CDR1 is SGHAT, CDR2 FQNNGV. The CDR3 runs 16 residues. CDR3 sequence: CASSRFPTVVNTEAFF. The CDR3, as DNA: TGTGCCAGCAGCCGTTTCCCCACAGTCGTGAACACTGAAGCTTTCTTT.

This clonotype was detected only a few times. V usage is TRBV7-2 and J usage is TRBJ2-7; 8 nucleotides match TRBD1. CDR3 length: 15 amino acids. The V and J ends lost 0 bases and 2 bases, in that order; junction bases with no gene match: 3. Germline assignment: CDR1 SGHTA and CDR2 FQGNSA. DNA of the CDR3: TGTGCCAGCAGCTTAGCCCACAGGGGGGCCTACGAGCAGTACTTC. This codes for CASSLAHRGAYEQYF.

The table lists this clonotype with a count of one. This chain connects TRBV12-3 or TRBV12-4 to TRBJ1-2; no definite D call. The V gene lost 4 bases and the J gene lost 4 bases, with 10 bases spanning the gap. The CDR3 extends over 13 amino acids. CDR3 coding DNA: TGTGCCAGCAGTTCCACCGGGTTCTATGGCTACACCTTC. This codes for CASSSTGFYGYTF.

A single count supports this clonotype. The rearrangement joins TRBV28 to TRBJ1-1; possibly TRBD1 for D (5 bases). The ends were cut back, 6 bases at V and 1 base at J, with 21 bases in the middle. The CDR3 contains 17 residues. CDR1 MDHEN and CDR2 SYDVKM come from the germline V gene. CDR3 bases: TGTGCCAGCAGAACCAACTCTCCGGGACGGTGGAACACTGAAGCTTTCTTT. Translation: CASRTNSPGRWNTEAFF.

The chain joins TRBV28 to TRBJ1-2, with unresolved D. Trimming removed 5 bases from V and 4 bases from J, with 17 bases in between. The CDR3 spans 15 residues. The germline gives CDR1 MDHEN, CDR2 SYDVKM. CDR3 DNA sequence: TGTGCCAGCAGTGCCCTCTTGGGCCAGCTCTATGGCTACACCTTC. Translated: CASSALLGQLYGYTF.

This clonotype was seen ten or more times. CDR3 sequence reads: CASGGIQETQYF. For the CDR3, the DNA is TGTGCCAGCGGGGGGATCCAAGAGACCCAGTACTTC. The chain joins TRBV6-1 to TRBJ2-5, with a possible D match to TRBD2 (6 bases). The CDR3 is made up of 12 amino acids. Deletions cut 8 bases from V and 1 base from J, with 8 bases between. Germline CDR1 reads MNHNS; CDR2 reads SASEGT.

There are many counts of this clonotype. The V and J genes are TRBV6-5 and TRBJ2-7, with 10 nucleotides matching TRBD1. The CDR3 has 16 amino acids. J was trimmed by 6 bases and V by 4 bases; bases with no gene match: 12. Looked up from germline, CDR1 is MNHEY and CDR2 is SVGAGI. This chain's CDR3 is CASSSRSGTGAREQYF. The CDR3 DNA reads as TGTGCCAGCAGTTCCCGCTCCGGGACAGGGGCTCGCGAGCAGTACTTC.

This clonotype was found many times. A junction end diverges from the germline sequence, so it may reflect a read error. The CDR3 region is CASSTGDGRYEQCF. The CDR3 DNA reads TGTGCCAGCAGTACCGGGGACGGGCGATACGAGCAGTGCTTC. This rearrangement joins TRBV6-1 to TRBJ2-7; D might be TRBD1 or TRBD2, each matching 5 bases. This CDR3 is 14 amino acids long. Germline assignment: CDR1 MNHNS and CDR2 SASEGT.

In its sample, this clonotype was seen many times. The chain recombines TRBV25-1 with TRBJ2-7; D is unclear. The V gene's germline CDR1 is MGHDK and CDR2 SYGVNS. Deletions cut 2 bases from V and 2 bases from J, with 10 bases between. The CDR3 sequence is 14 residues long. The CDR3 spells CASSEGFSAYEQYF. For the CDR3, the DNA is TGTGCCAGCAGTGAAGGTTTCTCCGCCTACGAGCAGTACTTC.

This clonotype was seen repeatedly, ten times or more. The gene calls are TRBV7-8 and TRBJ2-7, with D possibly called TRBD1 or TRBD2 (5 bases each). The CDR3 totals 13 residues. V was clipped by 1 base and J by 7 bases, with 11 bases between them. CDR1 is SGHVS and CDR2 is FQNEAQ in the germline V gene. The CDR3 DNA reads TGTGCCAGCAGCTTAGTTCGTGGGGGTGAGCAGTACTTC. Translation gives CASSLVRGGEQYF.

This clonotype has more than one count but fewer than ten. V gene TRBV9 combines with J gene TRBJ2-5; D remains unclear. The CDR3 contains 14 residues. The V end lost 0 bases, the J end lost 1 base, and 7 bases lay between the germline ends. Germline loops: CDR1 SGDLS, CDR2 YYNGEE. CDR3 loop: CASSVGQSQETQYF. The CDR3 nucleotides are TGTGCCAGCAGCGTAGGTCAGAGCCAAGAGACCCAGTACTTC.

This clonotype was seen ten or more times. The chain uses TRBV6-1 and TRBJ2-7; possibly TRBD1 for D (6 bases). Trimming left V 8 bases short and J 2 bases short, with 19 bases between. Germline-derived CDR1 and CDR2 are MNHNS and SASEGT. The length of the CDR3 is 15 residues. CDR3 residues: CASGDPDRYPYEQYF. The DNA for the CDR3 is TGTGCCAGCGGAGACCCGGACAGATATCCCTACGAGCAGTACTTC.

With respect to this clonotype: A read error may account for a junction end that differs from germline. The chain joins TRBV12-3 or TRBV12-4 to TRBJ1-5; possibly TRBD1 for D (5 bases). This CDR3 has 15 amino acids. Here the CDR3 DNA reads TGTGCCAGCAGTTTTAGGGGCAGCGTCAATCAGCCCCAGCCTTTT. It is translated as CASSFRGSVNQPQPF.

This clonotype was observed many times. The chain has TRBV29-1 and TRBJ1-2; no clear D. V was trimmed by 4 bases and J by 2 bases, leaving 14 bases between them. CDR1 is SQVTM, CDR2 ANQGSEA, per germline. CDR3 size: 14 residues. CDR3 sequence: CSVGVQTKNYGYTF. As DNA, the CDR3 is TGCAGCGTTGGAGTCCAGACAAAGAACTATGGCTACACCTTC.

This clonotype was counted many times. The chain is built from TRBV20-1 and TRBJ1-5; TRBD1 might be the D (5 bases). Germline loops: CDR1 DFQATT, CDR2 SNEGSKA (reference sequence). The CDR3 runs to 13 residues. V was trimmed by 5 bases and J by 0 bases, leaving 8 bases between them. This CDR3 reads CSAADNSNQPQHF. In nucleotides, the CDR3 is TGCAGTGCTGCGGACAATAGCAATCAGCCCCAGCATTTT.

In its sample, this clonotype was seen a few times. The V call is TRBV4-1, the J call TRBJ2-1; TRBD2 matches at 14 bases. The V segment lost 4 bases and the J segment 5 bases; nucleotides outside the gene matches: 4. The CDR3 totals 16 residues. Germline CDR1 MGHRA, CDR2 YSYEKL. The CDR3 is CASSPGLAGGDNEQFF. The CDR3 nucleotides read TGCGCCAGCAGCCCTGGACTAGCGGGAGGAGACAATGAGCAGTTCTTC.

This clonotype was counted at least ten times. DNA for the CDR3: TGCAGTGGTGGGACAGGGGGCCGCTCCTACGAGCAGTACTTC. It translates to CSGGTGGRSYEQYF. The chain uses TRBV20-1 and TRBJ2-7; 12 bases align to TRBD1. CDR3 length: 14 amino acids. Unmatched junction bases numbered 4, after V lost 7 bases and J lost 0 bases. Germline V gene data show CDR1 as DFQATT and CDR2 as SNEGSKA (reference sequence).

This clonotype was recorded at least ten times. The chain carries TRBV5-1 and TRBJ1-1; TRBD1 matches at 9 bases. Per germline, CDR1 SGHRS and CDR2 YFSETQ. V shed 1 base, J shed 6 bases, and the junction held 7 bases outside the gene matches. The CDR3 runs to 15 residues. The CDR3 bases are TGCGCCAGCAGCTTGACCGGGACAGGGTTCTCTGAAGCTTTCTTT. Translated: CASSLTGTGFSEAFF.

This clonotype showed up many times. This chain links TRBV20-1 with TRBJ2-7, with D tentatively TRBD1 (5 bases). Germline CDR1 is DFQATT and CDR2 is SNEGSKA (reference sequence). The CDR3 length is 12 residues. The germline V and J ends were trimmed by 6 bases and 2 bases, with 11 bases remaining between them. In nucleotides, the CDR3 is TGCAGTGCCCTGCGGACAACCTACGAGCAGTACTTC. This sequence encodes CSALRTTYEQYF.

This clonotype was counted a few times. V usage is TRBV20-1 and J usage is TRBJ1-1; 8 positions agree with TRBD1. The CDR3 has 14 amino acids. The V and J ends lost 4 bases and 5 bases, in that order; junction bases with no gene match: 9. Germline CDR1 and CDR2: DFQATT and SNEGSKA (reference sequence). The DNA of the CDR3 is TGCAGTGCTACCCCAGGGGGCGTCGGAACTGAAGCTTTCTTT. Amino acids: CSATPGGVGTEAFF.

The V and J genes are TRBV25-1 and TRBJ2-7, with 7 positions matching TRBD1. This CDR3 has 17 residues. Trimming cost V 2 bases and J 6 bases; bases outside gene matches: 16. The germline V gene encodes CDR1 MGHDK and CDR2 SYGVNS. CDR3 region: CASSETRRGGAAREQYF. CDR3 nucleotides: TGTGCCAGCAGTGAAACGAGGAGAGGGGGCGCCGCGCGCGAGCAGTACTTC.

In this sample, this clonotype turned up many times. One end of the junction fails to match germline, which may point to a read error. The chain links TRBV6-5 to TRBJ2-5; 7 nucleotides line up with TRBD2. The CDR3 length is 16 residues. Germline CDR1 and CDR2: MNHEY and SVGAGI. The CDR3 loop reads CASSDSTGGGWETQYF. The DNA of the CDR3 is TGTGCCAGCAGTGACTCAACGGGAGGAGGGTGGGAGACCCAGTACTTC.

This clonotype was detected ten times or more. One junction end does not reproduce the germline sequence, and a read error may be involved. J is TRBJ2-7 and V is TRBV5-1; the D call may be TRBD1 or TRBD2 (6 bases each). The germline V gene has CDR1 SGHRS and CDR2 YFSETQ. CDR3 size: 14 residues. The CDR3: CASSLGGGSYEQYF. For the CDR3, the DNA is TGTGCCAGCAGCTTAGGAGGGGGGTCCTACGAGCAGTACTTC.